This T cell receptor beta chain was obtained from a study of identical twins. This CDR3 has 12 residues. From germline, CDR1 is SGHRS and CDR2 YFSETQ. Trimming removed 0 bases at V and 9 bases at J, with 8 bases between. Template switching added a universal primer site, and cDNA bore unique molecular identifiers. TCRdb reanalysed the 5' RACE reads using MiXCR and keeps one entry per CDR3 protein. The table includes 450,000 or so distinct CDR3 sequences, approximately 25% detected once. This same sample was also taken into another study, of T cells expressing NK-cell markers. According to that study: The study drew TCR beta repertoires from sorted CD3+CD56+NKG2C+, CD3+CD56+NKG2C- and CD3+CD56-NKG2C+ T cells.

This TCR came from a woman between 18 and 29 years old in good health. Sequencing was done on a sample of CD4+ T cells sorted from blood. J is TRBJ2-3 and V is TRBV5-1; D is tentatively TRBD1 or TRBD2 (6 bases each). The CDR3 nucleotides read TGCGCCAGCAGCTTGGCGGGGGCCACGCAGTATTTT. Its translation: CASSLAGATQYF.